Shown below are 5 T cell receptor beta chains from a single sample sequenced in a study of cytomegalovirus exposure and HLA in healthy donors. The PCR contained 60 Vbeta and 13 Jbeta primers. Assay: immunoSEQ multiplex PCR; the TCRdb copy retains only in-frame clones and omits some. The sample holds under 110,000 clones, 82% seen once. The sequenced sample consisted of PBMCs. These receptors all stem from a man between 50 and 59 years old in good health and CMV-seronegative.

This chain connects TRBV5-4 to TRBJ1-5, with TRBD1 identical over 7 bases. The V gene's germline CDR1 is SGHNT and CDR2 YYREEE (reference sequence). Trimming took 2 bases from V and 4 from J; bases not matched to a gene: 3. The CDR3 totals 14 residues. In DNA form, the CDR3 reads TGTGCCAGCAGCTTAGGGGGCAGTAATCAGCCCCAGCATTTT. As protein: CASSLGGSNQPQHF. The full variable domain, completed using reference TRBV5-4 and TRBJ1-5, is ETGVTQSPTHLIKTRGQQVTLRCSSQSGHNTVSWYQQALGQGPQFIFQYYREEENGRGNFPPRFSGLQFPNYSSELNVNALELDDSALYLCASSLGGSNQPQHFGDGTRLSIL.

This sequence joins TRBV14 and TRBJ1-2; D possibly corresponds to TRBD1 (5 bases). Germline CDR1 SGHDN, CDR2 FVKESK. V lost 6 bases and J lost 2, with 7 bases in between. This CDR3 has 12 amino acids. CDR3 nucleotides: TGTGCCAGCAGTGCAGGGAACTATGGCTACACCTTC. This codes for CASSAGNYGYTF.

The CDR3 region has the DNA TGTGCCAGCATTCCCCCCGGGGGATACTATGGCTACACCTTC. Its translation: CASIPPGGYYGYTF. The gene calls are TRBV6-1 and TRBJ1-2; perhaps TRBD1 as D (5 bases). CDR3 length: 14 residues. Germline V gives CDR1 MNHNS, CDR2 SASEGT. V was pared by 7 bases and J by 3 bases, with 15 bases between.

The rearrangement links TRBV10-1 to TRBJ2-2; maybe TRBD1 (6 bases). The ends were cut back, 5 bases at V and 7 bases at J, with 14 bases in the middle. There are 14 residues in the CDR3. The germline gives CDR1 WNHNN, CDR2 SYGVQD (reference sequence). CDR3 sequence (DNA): TGCGCCAGCAGTAACCCTCAGGGGAACGGGGAGCTGTTTTTT. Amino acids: CASSNPQGNGELFF.

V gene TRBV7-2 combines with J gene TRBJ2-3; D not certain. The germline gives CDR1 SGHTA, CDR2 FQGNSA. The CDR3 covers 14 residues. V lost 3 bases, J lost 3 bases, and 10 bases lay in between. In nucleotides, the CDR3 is TGTGCCAGCAGCTTCACTCAGGCGACAGATACGCAGTATTTT. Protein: CASSFTQATDTQYF.